The text below deals with one TCR beta chain. cDNA serving as the sequencing template came from extracted, reverse transcribed RNA. This table comes from immunoSEQ multiplex PCR, and its TCRdb copy is limited to in-frame clones, with some not included. Of some 200,000 clones listed, 50% to 60% were seen once; the top ten hold about 14%. This entry is derived from a study of CD8+ T cells in alopecia areata. The wider study: The protocol delivered tofacitinib for 6 to 18 months, then withdrew it for 6 months.

Collected material from alopecia areata patients comprised lesional scalp punch biopsies and peripheral blood. The sequence was obtained from a human donor with alopecia areata. This sample comprised CD4+ T cells sorted from blood, obtained at week 0.

The CDR3 here is CSVLRGQGATDTQYF. CDR3 nucleotides: TGCAGCGTCCTCAGGGGACAGGGGGCAACAGATACGCAGTATTTT. The J gene is TRBJ2-3, the V gene TRBV29-1; 12 bases are shared with TRBD1. This CDR3 has 15 residues. V was clipped by 6 bases and J by 3 bases; unmatched bases: 7. Germline V CDR1 and CDR2: SQVTM, ANQGSEA.